This T cell receptor (beta chain) was identified in a study of OX40 agonist ivuxolimab in advanced cancers. About this clone itself: What it recognizes is unknown.

Study outcomes and limitations: Expanded clones belonging to CD8+ T cells outnumbered, on average, those of CD4+. Clonal expansion was among the lowest in partial responders at 0.1-3.0 mg/kg, especially CD8+.

Per the germline V gene, CDR1 is MGHRA and CDR2 is YSYEKL. The CDR3 has 17 amino acids. Trimming left V 0 bases short and J 5 bases short, with 20 bases between. Assay: immunoSEQ multiplex PCR; the TCRdb copy retains only in-frame clones and omits some. The table records under 140,000 clones, 89% of them present only once. The chain employs TRBV4-1 and TRBJ2-7, with a possible D match to TRBD1 (6 bases). The origin of this receptor is an adult with an advanced solid tumor such as melanoma, head and neck, liver or kidney cancer. The source was CD4+ or CD8+ T cells sorted from blood, collected in a trial of the OX40 agonist ivuxolimab. CDR3 loop: CASSQDSSGQGFDEQYF. CDR3 coding DNA: TGCGCCAGCAGCCAAGATAGCTCGGGACAAGGTTTCGACGAGCAGTACTTC.